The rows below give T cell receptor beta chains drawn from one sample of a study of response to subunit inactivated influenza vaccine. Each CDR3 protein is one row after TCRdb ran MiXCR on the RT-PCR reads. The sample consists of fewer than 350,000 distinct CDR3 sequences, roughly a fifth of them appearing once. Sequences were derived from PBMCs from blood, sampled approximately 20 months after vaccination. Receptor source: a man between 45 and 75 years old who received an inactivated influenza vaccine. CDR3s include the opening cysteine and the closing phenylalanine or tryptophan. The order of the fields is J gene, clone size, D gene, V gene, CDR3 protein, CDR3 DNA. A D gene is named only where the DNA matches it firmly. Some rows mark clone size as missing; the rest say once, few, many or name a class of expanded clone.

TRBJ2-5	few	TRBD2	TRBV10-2	CASKSGLAGGKYQETQYF	TGCGCCAGCAAGAGCGGGTTAGCGGGGGGGAAGTACCAAGAGACCCAGTACTTC
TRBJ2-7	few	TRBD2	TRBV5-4	CASSAGTSGRATEQYF	TGTGCCAGCAGCGCCGGGACTAGCGGGAGGGCCACTGAGCAGTACTTC
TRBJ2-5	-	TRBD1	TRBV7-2	CASSPIRTGELTQYF	TGTGCCAGCAGCCCAATAAGGACAGGGGAATTGACCCAGTACTTC
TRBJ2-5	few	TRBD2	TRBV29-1	CSVEGAGRQETQYF	TGCAGCGTTGAAGGAGCGGGACGGCAAGAGACCCAGTACTTC
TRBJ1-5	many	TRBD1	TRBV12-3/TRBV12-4	CASSFGTGLNQPQHF	TGTGCCAGCAGTTTCGGGACAGGTCTCAATCAGCCCCAGCATTTT
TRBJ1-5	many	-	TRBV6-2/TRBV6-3	CASSYHGNNQPQHF	TGTGCCAGCAGTTACCACGGAAACAATCAGCCCCAGCATTTT
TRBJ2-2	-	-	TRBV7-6	CASSSGQTGELFF	TGTGCCAGCAGCTCTGGACAGACCGGGGAGCTGTTTTTT
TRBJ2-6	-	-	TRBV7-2	CASSLRESGANVLTF	TGTGCCAGCAGCTTACGGGAGTCCGGGGCCAACGTCCTGACTTTC
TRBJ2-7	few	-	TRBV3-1	CASSQALNEQYF	TGTGCCAGCAGCCAAGCTTTGAACGAGCAGTACTTC
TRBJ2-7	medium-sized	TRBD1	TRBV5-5	CASSLRTGGYEQYF	TGTGCCAGCAGCTTGAGGACAGGAGGCTACGAGCAGTACTTC
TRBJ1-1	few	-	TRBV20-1	CSASQTMNTEAFF	TGCAGTGCTAGCCAGACCATGAACACTGAAGCTTTCTTT
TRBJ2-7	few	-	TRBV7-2	CASRSTPYEQYF	TGTGCCAGCAGGTCAACACCTTACGAGCAGTACTTC
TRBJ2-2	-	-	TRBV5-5	CASSSGQLTKTGELFF	TGTGCCAGCAGCTCAGGACAGTTAACGAAGACCGGGGAGCTGTTTTTT
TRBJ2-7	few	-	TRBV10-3	CAISDEVAVLFYEQYF	TGTGCCATCAGTGATGAAGTAGCGGTTCTATTCTACGAGCAGTACTTC
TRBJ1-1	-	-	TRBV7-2	CASSLLKTETEAFF	TGTGCCAGCAGCCTACTCAAAACGGAGACTGAAGCTTTCTTT
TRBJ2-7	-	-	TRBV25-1	CASSELGRSYEQYF	TGTGCCAGCAGTGAATTGGGTCGGTCCTACGAGCAGTACTTC
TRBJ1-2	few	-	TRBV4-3	CASSQDYLGKNYGYTF	TGCGCCAGCAGCCAAGATTACCTAGGGAAAAACTATGGCTACACCTTC
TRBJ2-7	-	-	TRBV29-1	CSVAGARSSYEQYF	TGCAGCGTTGCAGGGGCCAGAAGCTCCTACGAGCAGTACTTC
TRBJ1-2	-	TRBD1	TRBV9	CASSGDRERDGYTF	TGTGCCAGCAGCGGTGACAGGGAAAGGGATGGCTACACCTTC
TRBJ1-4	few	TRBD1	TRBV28	CASRPHRGMANEKLFF	TGTGCCAGCAGGCCCCACAGGGGAATGGCTAATGAAAAACTGTTTTTT
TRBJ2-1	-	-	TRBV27	CASSLFGPFGRTFNAGNEQFF	TGTGCCAGCAGTTTATTCGGGCCCTTTGGGAGGACGTTCAACGCAGGCAATGAGCAGTTCTTC
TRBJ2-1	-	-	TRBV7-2	CASSLIGIVQFF	TGTGCCAGCAGCTTAATTGGTATCGTCCAGTTCTTC
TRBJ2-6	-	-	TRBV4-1	CASSPYHRAGANVLTF	TGCGCCAGCAGCCCGTACCACAGGGCTGGGGCCAACGTCCTGACTTTC
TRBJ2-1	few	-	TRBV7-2	CASSSGLPRNEQFF	TGTGCCAGCAGCTCGGGCCTCCCCCGGAATGAGCAGTTCTTC
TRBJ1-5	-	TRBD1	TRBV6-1	CASSERMRGQGANQPQHF	TGTGCCAGCAGTGAAAGGATGCGGGGACAGGGGGCGAATCAGCCCCAGCATTTT
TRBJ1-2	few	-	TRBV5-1	CASSWSDRTPYGYTF	TGCGCCAGCAGCTGGAGTGACAGAACTCCCTATGGCTACACCTTC
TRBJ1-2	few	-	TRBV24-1	CATSPSGTNYGYTF	TGTGCCACCAGTCCCTCGGGTACTAACTATGGCTACACCTTC
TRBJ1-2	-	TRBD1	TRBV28	CASSSGQGFYGYTF	TGTGCCAGCAGTTCGGGACAGGGATTCTATGGCTACACCTTC
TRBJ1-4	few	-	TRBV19	CASSPGGVSGTNEKLFF	TGTGCCAGTAGTCCGGGGGGCGTCTCGGGAACTAATGAAAAACTGTTTTTT
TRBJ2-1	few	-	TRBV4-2	CASSQAQKDLNLDEQFF	TGTGCCAGCAGCCAAGCTCAGAAGGACCTAAATTTGGATGAGCAGTTCTTC
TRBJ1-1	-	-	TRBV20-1	CSSTGGATTEAFF	TGCAGTTCAACGGGGGGGGCGACCACTGAAGCTTTCTTT
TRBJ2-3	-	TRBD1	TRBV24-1	CATSDSPTGTGGFDTQYF	TGTGCCACCAGTGATTCTCCGACCGGGACAGGGGGATTTGATACGCAGTATTTT
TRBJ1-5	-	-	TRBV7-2	CASSFHLGQPQHF	TGTGCCAGCAGCTTCCACCTAGGGCAGCCCCAGCATTTT
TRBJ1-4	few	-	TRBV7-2	CASSLRGRGRMGGLFF	TGTGCCAGCAGCTTAAGGGGACGCGGCAGAATGGGAGGACTGTTTTTT
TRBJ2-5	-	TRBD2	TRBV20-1	CSAPVSRGGRETQYF	TGCAGTGCCCCCGTCTCGCGGGGGGGCCGAGAGACCCAGTACTTC
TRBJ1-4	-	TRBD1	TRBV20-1	CSARGLGQGGPNEKLFF	TGCAGTGCTAGAGGTCTAGGACAGGGAGGACCTAATGAAAAACTGTTTTTT
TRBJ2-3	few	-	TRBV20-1	CSASPAADTQYF	TGCAGTGCTAGTCCAGCAGCAGATACGCAGTATTTT
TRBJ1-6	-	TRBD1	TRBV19	CASSIMGQGSNSPLHF	TGTGCCAGTAGTATAATGGGACAGGGAAGCAATTCACCCCTCCACTTT
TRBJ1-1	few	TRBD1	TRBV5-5	CASSVQGASTEAFF	TGTGCCAGCAGTGTCCAGGGGGCAAGCACTGAAGCTTTCTTT
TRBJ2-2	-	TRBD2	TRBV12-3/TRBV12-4	CASSLGTSGRAGGELFF	TGTGCCAGCAGTCTAGGGACTAGCGGGAGGGCTGGTGGGGAGCTGTTTTTT
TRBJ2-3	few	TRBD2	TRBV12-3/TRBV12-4	CASTLGLAGTDTQYF	TGTGCCAGCACCCTGGGACTAGCGGGCACAGATACGCAGTATTTT
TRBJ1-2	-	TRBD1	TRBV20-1	CSAEDRNYGYTF	TGCAGTGCTGAGGACAGGAACTATGGCTACACCTTC
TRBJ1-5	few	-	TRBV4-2	CASSQENTSNQPQHF	TGTGCCAGCAGCCAAGAAAATACGAGCAATCAGCCCCAGCATTTT
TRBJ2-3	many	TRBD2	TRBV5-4	CASSLAPGGSADTQYF	TGTGCCAGCAGCTTGGCCCCGGGGGGGTCTGCAGATACGCAGTATTTT